Listed below are T cell receptor beta chains from one sample, sequenced in a study of shared T cell receptors in the human thymus. Method: immunoSEQ multiplex PCR; TCRdb's copy keeps in-frame clones and lacks some. Of roughly 560,000 clones in the sample, 75% to 80% are singletons; the top ten hold approximately 0.013%. This same sample was also taken into another study, of human thymus T cells.

What was sequenced was thymocytes. The receptors shown here come from a boy younger than two with a congenital heart defect. Each CDR3 is given with its conserved first and last residue. The order of the fields is clone size, J gene, V gene, D gene, CDR3 DNA, CDR3 protein. D genes are given only for firm matches. The listing skips clone size in some rows; elsewhere it reads once, few, many or a size class.

abundance: .; j_gene: TRBJ2-3; v_gene: TRBV29-1; d_gene: TRBD1; CDR3nt: TGCAGCGTAGACAGGGACACAGATACGCAGTATTTT; CDR3aa: CSVDRDTDTQYF
abundance: .; j_gene: TRBJ2-2; v_gene: TRBV5-1; d_gene: TRBD2; CDR3nt: TGCGCCAGCAGGACAAGCGGGAGTTCGGGCGGGGAGCTGTTTTTT; CDR3aa: CASRTSGSSGGELFF
abundance: .; j_gene: TRBJ2-7; v_gene: TRBV6-1; d_gene: .; CDR3nt: TGTGCCAGCACAGCCCGGGGAGCGGCCTACGAGCAGTACTTC; CDR3aa: CASTARGAAYEQYF
abundance: .; j_gene: TRBJ2-7; v_gene: TRBV6-6; d_gene: TRBD2; CDR3nt: TGTGCCAGCGGGGGAGCTAGCGGGATTTCCTACGAGCAGTACTTC; CDR3aa: CASGGASGISYEQYF
abundance: few; j_gene: TRBJ2-3; v_gene: TRBV15; d_gene: TRBD1; CDR3nt: TGTGCCACCAGCTGCTATGGGACAGGGGGACCCGACTACACTACAGATACGCAGTATTTT; CDR3aa: CATSCYGTGGPDYTTDTQYF
abundance: .; j_gene: TRBJ2-5; v_gene: TRBV5-6; d_gene: .; CDR3nt: TGTGCCAGCAGCTTGGCCAGGGGCGGGCAAGAGACCCAGTACTTC; CDR3aa: CASSLARGGQETQYF
abundance: .; j_gene: TRBJ1-2; v_gene: TRBV6-6; d_gene: TRBD1; CDR3nt: TGTGCCAGCAGTTACCACCAGGGGGAAGGCTACACCTTC; CDR3aa: CASSYHQGEGYTF
abundance: .; j_gene: TRBJ1-5; v_gene: TRBV6-1; d_gene: TRBD1; CDR3nt: TGTGCCAGCAGTGGACTACAGGGGCAAGGCAATCAGCCCCAGCATTTT; CDR3aa: CASSGLQGQGNQPQHF
abundance: .; j_gene: TRBJ1-1; v_gene: TRBV7-2; d_gene: .; CDR3nt: TGTGCCAGCAGCTTAGGGGGCAGGGGCCGGTCGAACACTGAAGCTTTCTTT; CDR3aa: CASSLGGRGRSNTEAFF
abundance: .; j_gene: TRBJ1-3; v_gene: TRBV4-2; d_gene: .; CDR3nt: TGTGCCAGCAGCCCAGCGGGGATAAGGGATGGAAACACCATATATTTT; CDR3aa: CASSPAGIRDGNTIYF
abundance: .; j_gene: TRBJ1-2; v_gene: TRBV6-1; d_gene: .; CDR3nt: TGTGCCAGCATTACTCCGACAGACGGGGGTGGCTACACCTTC; CDR3aa: CASITPTDGGGYTF
abundance: .; j_gene: TRBJ2-1; v_gene: TRBV6-4; d_gene: TRBD1; CDR3nt: TGTGCCAGCAGTGACCTATCGACAGGGAGTAAGGGAAATGAGCAGTTCTTC; CDR3aa: CASSDLSTGSKGNEQFF
abundance: .; j_gene: TRBJ1-1; v_gene: TRBV11-2; d_gene: .; CDR3nt: TGTGCCAGCAGCTTAGGGGCGGGGATTTCGGGTCTAGAAGCTTTCTTT; CDR3aa: CASSLGAGISGLEAFF
abundance: few; j_gene: TRBJ2-3; v_gene: TRBV11-2; d_gene: TRBD2; CDR3nt: TGTGCCAGCAGCTCCACCCAGGGACTAGCGTGGAGCACAGATACGCAGTATTTT; CDR3aa: CASSSTQGLAWSTDTQYF
abundance: .; j_gene: TRBJ2-4; v_gene: TRBV12-5; d_gene: .; CDR3nt: TGTGCTAGTGGTCCGTACCCGACCTCCGGGACATTGGGAAACATTCAGTACTTC; CDR3aa: CASGPYPTSGTLGNIQYF
abundance: .; j_gene: TRBJ2-3; v_gene: TRBV6-5; d_gene: .; CDR3nt: TGTGCCAGCACCCCCCGGAGGGACAGCACAGATACGCAGTATTTT; CDR3aa: CASTPRRDSTDTQYF
abundance: few; j_gene: TRBJ2-5; v_gene: TRBV6-1; d_gene: TRBD1; CDR3nt: TGTGCCAGCACCGAGGACAGGGAAGAGACCCAGTACTTC; CDR3aa: CASTEDREETQYF
abundance: .; j_gene: TRBJ2-7; v_gene: TRBV19; d_gene: TRBD1; CDR3nt: TGTGCCAGTAGATATGGGGGACAGGGGGCGTACGAGCAGTACTTC; CDR3aa: CASRYGGQGAYEQYF
abundance: few; j_gene: TRBJ2-1; v_gene: TRBV18; d_gene: .; CDR3nt: TGTGCCAGCTCACCCAAAGCAGGCCCCCATGAGCAGTTCTTC; CDR3aa: CASSPKAGPHEQFF
abundance: .; j_gene: TRBJ1-2; v_gene: TRBV5-4; d_gene: .; CDR3nt: TGTGCCAGCAGCGCCTCGGACTCTCTGTTGGACTATGGCTACACCTTC; CDR3aa: CASSASDSLLDYGYTF
abundance: .; j_gene: TRBJ2-3; v_gene: TRBV11-2; d_gene: TRBD2; CDR3nt: TGTGCCAGCAGCTTAGTTGGACTAGCGGGAGTAGATACGCAGTATTTT; CDR3aa: CASSLVGLAGVDTQYF
abundance: .; j_gene: TRBJ2-1; v_gene: TRBV9; d_gene: TRBD2; CDR3nt: TGTGCCAGCAGCACCGCGGGGACTAGCAGATACAATGAGCAGTTCTTC; CDR3aa: CASSTAGTSRYNEQFF
abundance: .; j_gene: TRBJ2-5; v_gene: TRBV25-1; d_gene: TRBD1; CDR3nt: TGTGCCAGCAGTGAATATAGGGGGCCCCAACCAGAGACCCAGTACTTC; CDR3aa: CASSEYRGPQPETQYF
abundance: .; j_gene: TRBJ2-7; v_gene: TRBV29-1; d_gene: TRBD2; CDR3nt: TGCAGCGGCCCGCCCGGGACTAGGTACGAGCAGTACTTC; CDR3aa: CSGPPGTRYEQYF
abundance: .; j_gene: TRBJ1-5; v_gene: TRBV7-8; d_gene: TRBD1; CDR3nt: TGTGCCAGCAGCTTGACGCAGGGGGTCTTCAATCAGCCCCAGCATTTT; CDR3aa: CASSLTQGVFNQPQHF
abundance: .; j_gene: TRBJ2-5; v_gene: TRBV4-3; d_gene: TRBD1; CDR3nt: TGCGCCAGCAGCACTCGGACAGGGGGCGCGGAGACCCAGTACTTC; CDR3aa: CASSTRTGGAETQYF
abundance: .; j_gene: TRBJ1-1; v_gene: TRBV27; d_gene: .; CDR3nt: TGTGCCAGCAGCAAAACCTTATGGGGGGAAGGGATGAACACTGAAGCTTTCTTT; CDR3aa: CASSKTLWGEGMNTEAFF
abundance: .; j_gene: TRBJ2-7; v_gene: TRBV5-1; d_gene: .; CDR3nt: TGCGCCAGCAGCTCCGGGACTCGAACCTACGAGCAGTACTTC; CDR3aa: CASSSGTRTYEQYF
abundance: .; j_gene: TRBJ2-7; v_gene: TRBV7-2; d_gene: .; CDR3nt: TGTGCCAGCAGCCCAAGTCTCTGGCACCTCAACTACGAGCAGTACTTC; CDR3aa: CASSPSLWHLNYEQYF
abundance: .; j_gene: TRBJ1-1; v_gene: TRBV30; d_gene: .; CDR3nt: TGTGCCTGGAGTTCCCCCGGTTGCCGGGACACTGAAGCTTTCTTT; CDR3aa: CAWSSPGCRDTEAFF
abundance: .; j_gene: TRBJ2-7; v_gene: TRBV4-1; d_gene: TRBD2; CDR3nt: TGCGCCAGCAGCCAAGGATTTGGCGGGACCGGTCGGGAGGTCGTCTACGAGCAGTACTTC; CDR3aa: CASSQGFGGTGREVVYEQYF
abundance: .; j_gene: TRBJ2-1; v_gene: TRBV14; d_gene: .; CDR3nt: TGTGCCAGCAGCCAAGTGCCCGGCGGTCCCTACAATGAGCAGTTCTTC; CDR3aa: CASSQVPGGPYNEQFF
abundance: few; j_gene: TRBJ1-4; v_gene: TRBV5-1; d_gene: .; CDR3nt: TGCGCCAGCGGCAGGGTCCCCGACGGTAGACTGTTTTTT; CDR3aa: CASGRVPDGRLFF
abundance: .; j_gene: TRBJ2-5; v_gene: TRBV20-1; d_gene: .; CDR3nt: TGCAGTGCCAGGGCCCAAGAGACCCAGTACTTC; CDR3aa: CSARAQETQYF
abundance: once; j_gene: TRBJ2-3; v_gene: TRBV11-3; d_gene: .; CDR3nt: TGTGCCAGCAGCGCGGCCCGGACAGATACGCAGTATTTT; CDR3aa: CASSAARTDTQYF
abundance: .; j_gene: TRBJ1-2; v_gene: TRBV27; d_gene: .; CDR3nt: TGTGCCAGCAAAAAACAGGGAAGGCAGTCTCTTGGGACCTTC; CDR3aa: CASKKQGRQSLGTF
abundance: .; j_gene: TRBJ2-2; v_gene: TRBV5-6; d_gene: .; CDR3nt: TGTGCCAGCAGCCTGGGTGGCTCCAACACCGGGGAGCTGTTTTTT; CDR3aa: CASSLGGSNTGELFF
abundance: few; j_gene: TRBJ2-1; v_gene: TRBV4-1; d_gene: TRBD2; CDR3nt: TGCGCCAGCAGCCCATGGATCCTAAGCGGGAGGGGAAATAGCTCCTACAATGAGCAGTTCTTC; CDR3aa: CASSPWILSGRGNSSYNEQFF
abundance: .; j_gene: TRBJ1-3; v_gene: TRBV7-2; d_gene: .; CDR3nt: TGTGCCAGCAGCTTTCACGGTGGAAACACCATATATTTT; CDR3aa: CASSFHGGNTIYF
abundance: .; j_gene: TRBJ2-1; v_gene: TRBV4-3; d_gene: .; CDR3nt: TGCGCCAGCAGCCAAGTTCCGGGAGTCAATGAGCAGTTCTTC; CDR3aa: CASSQVPGVNEQFF
abundance: .; j_gene: TRBJ2-7; v_gene: TRBV7-8; d_gene: .; CDR3nt: TGTGCCAGCAGCCAAGACAGTGCCTACGAGCAGTACTTC; CDR3aa: CASSQDSAYEQYF
abundance: .; j_gene: TRBJ2-1; v_gene: TRBV15; d_gene: TRBD1; CDR3nt: TGTGCCACCAGCAGAGTCCCCGTCCGGGACAGCTACAATGAGCAGTTCTTC; CDR3aa: CATSRVPVRDSYNEQFF
abundance: .; j_gene: TRBJ2-5; v_gene: TRBV13; d_gene: TRBD2; CDR3nt: TGTGCCAGCAGCTTATGGGCTAGCGGGACCTGGACCCAGTACTTC; CDR3aa: CASSLWASGTWTQYF
abundance: .; j_gene: TRBJ2-7; v_gene: TRBV18; d_gene: TRBD1; CDR3nt: TGTGCCAGCTCCCCTGACAGACAGGGTGGTGGATACGAGCAGTACTTC; CDR3aa: CASSPDRQGGGYEQYF
abundance: .; j_gene: TRBJ1-1; v_gene: TRBV27; d_gene: TRBD1; CDR3nt: TGTGCCAGCAAACAACCGGACAGGGTAGAAGCTTTCTTT; CDR3aa: CASKQPDRVEAFF
abundance: .; j_gene: TRBJ1-4; v_gene: TRBV5-6; d_gene: .; CDR3nt: TGTGCCAGCAGCCAGGGAGGGGGAAAACTGTTTTTT; CDR3aa: CASSQGGGKLFF
abundance: .; j_gene: TRBJ1-2; v_gene: TRBV27; d_gene: TRBD1; CDR3nt: TGTGCCAGCGGACAGGGTGGCGGCTACACCTTC; CDR3aa: CASGQGGGYTF
abundance: .; j_gene: TRBJ2-7; v_gene: TRBV7-9; d_gene: TRBD1; CDR3nt: TGTGCCAGCAGCTCCTCCGTTGTCGGACAGGGAGGAGAGCAGTACTTC; CDR3aa: CASSSSVVGQGGEQYF
abundance: .; j_gene: TRBJ2-1; v_gene: TRBV4-3; d_gene: TRBD1; CDR3nt: TGCGCCAGCAGCCAAGATCCGGGCTTCGGACAGGGGCCTTTCAATGAGCAGTTCTTC; CDR3aa: CASSQDPGFGQGPFNEQFF
abundance: .; j_gene: TRBJ1-2; v_gene: TRBV7-9; d_gene: .; CDR3nt: TGTGCCAGCAGCTTGGGGGAGGGGGGAAGGTATGGCTACACCTTC; CDR3aa: CASSLGEGGRYGYTF
abundance: .; j_gene: TRBJ2-3; v_gene: TRBV5-1; d_gene: TRBD2; CDR3nt: TGCGCCAGCAGCTCAATAGCGGGAGGCCGCACAGATACGCAGTATTTT; CDR3aa: CASSSIAGGRTDTQYF
abundance: .; j_gene: TRBJ2-1; v_gene: TRBV11-3; d_gene: TRBD1; CDR3nt: TGTGCCAGCAGCATCCGGGACAGCTCTGAGCAGTTCTTC; CDR3aa: CASSIRDSSEQFF
abundance: once; j_gene: TRBJ1-3; v_gene: TRBV7-2; d_gene: TRBD1; CDR3nt: TGTGCCAGCAGCTTATCCGGGGGCAGGGGGAGTGGAAACACCATATATTTT; CDR3aa: CASSLSGGRGSGNTIYF
abundance: .; j_gene: TRBJ2-7; v_gene: TRBV6-5; d_gene: TRBD1; CDR3nt: TGTGCCAGCAGTTACACAGGGGCCAGCTACGAGCAGTACTTC; CDR3aa: CASSYTGASYEQYF